The following is a T cell receptor beta chain sequence with its context. The sample originates from a study of T-cell reconstitution after alpha-beta-depleted transplantation in children. Unique molecular identifiers were used to barcode this TCRbeta library. TCRdb passed the PCR reads through MiXCR, listing each CDR3 protein once. The data show a few hundred thousand distinct CDR3 sequences, approximately 10% seen once. The CDR3 sequence is 12 residues long. Germline CDR1 is MNHEY and CDR2 is SVGAGI. Trimming stripped 2 bases from V and 8 bases from J, with 7 bases between. The chain has TRBV6-5 and TRBJ2-1; D is ambiguous. The receptor was derived from a human donor who donated a stem cell graft to a child with acute lymphoblastic leukemia. Sequenced material: PBMCs from the stem cell graft donor, taken from the stem cell graft. CDR3 sequence reads: CASSYQGHEQFF. CDR3 DNA sequence: TGTGCCAGCAGTTACCAAGGCCATGAGCAGTTCTTC.